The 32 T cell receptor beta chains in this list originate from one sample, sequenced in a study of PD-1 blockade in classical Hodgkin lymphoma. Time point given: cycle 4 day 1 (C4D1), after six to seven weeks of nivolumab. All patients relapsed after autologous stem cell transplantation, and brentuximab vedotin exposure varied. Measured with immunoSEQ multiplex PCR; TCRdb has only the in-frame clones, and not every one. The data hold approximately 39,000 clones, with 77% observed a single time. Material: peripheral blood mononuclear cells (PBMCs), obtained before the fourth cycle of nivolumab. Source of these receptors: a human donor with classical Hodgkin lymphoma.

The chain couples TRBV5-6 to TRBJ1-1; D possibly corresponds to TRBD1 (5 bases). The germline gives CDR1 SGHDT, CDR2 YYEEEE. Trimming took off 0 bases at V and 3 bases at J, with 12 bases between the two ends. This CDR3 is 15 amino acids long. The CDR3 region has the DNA TGTGCCAGCAGCTTGGGGGGCAGCTTCTACACTGAAGCTTTCTTT. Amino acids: CASSLGGSFYTEAFF.

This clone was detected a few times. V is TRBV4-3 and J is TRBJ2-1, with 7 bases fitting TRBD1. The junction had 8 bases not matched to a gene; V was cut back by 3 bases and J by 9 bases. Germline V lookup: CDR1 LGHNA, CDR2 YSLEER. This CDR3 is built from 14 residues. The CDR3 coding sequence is TGCGCCAGCAGCCACACCTTGACAGGGATTGAGCAGTTCTTC. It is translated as CASSHTLTGIEQFF.

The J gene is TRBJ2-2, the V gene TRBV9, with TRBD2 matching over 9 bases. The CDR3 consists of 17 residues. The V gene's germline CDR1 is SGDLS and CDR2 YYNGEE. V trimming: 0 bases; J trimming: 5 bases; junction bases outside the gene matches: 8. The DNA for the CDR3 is TGTGCCAGCAGCGTAGTGCCGGGGGGACTAGCAACCGGGGAGCTGTTTTTT. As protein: CASSVVPGGLATGELFF.

In nucleotides, the CDR3 is TGTGCCAGCAGCTTGGAAGAGACCCAGTACTTC. The encoded protein is CASSLEETQYF. The J gene is TRBJ2-5, the V gene TRBV5-6; D is unclear. The V and J ends lost 0 bases and 3 bases respectively, with 0 bases between them. The CDR3 covers 11 residues. Germline assignment: CDR1 SGHDT and CDR2 YYEEEE.

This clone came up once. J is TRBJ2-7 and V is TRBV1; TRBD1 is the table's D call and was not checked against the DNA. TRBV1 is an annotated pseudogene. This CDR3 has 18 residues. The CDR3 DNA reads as TGCACCAGCAGCCAAGATTTACGGGGGACAGGGGTTTCCTACGAGCAGTACTTC. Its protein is CTSSQDLRGTGVSYEQYF.

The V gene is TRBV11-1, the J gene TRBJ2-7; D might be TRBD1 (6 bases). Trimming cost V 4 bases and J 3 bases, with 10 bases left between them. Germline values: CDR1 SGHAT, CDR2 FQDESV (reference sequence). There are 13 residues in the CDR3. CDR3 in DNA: TGTGCCAGCAGCTCCAACAGGGACTACGAGCAGTACTTC. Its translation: CASSSNRDYEQYF.

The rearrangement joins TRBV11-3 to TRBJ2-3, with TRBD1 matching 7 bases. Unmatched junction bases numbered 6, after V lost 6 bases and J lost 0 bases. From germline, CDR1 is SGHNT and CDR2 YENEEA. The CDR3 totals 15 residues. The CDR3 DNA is TGTGCCAGCAGTCTTAGACAGGGAAGCACAGATACGCAGTATTTT. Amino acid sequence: CASSLRQGSTDTQYF.

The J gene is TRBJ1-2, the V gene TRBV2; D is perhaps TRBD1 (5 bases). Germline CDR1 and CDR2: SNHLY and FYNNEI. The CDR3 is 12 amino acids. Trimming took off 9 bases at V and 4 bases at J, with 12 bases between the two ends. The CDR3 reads CASLSGTYGYTF. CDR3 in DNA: TGTGCCAGTCTCTCTGGGACCTATGGCTACACCTTC.

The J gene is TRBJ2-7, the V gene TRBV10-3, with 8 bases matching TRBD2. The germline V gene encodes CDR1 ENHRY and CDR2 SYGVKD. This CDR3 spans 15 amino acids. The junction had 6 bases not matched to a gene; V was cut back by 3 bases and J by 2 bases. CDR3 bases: TGTGCCATCAGTGAAGTAACTAGCGGACCCTACGAGCAGTACTTC. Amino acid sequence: CAISEVTSGPYEQYF.

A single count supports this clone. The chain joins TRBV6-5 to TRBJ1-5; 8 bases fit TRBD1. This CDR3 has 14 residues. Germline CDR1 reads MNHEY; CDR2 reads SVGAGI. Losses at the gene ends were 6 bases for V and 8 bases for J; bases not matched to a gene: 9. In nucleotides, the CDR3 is TGTGCCAGCAGCCTGACAGGGGCTAATGAGCCCCAGCATTTT. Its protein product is CASSLTGANEPQHF.

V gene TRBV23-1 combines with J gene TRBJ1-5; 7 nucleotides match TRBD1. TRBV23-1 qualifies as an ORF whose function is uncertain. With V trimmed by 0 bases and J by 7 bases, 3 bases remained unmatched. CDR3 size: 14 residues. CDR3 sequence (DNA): TGCGCCAGCAGTCAATCAGACAGGGCGCAGCCCCAGCATTTT. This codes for CASSQSDRAQPQHF.

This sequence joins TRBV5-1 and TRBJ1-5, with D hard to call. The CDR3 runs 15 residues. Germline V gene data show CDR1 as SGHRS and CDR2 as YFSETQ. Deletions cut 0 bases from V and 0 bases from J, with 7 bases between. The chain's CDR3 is CASSLEGYSNQPQHF. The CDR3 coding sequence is TGCGCCAGCAGCTTGGAGGGTTATAGCAATCAGCCCCAGCATTTT.

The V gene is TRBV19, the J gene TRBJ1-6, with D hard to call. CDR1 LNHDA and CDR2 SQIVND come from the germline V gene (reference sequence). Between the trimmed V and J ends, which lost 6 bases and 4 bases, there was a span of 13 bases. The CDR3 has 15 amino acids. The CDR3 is CASRVPGFYNSPLHF. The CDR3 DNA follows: TGTGCCAGTAGGGTCCCGGGATTTTATAATTCACCCCTCCACTTT.

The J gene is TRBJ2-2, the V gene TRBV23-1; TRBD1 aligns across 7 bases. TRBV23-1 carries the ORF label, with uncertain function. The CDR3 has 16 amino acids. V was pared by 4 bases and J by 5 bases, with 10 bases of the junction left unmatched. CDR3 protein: CASSRIGTDHTGELFF. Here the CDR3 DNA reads TGCGCCAGCAGTCGCATCGGGACAGATCATACCGGGGAGCTGTTTTTT.

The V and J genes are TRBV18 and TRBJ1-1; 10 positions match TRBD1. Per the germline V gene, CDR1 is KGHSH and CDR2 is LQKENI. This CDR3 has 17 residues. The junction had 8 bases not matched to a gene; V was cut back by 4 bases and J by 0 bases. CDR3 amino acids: CASSQTRQGALNTEAFF. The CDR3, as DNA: TGTGCCAGCTCACAAACGAGACAGGGGGCCCTGAACACTGAAGCTTTCTTT.

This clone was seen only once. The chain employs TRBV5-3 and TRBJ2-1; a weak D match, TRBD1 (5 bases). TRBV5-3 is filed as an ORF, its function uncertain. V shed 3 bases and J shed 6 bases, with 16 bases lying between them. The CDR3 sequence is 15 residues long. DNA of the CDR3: TGTGCCAGAAGCTCGGTTGTGCAGGGTGGCAATGAGCAGTTCTTC. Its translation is CARSSVVQGGNEQFF.

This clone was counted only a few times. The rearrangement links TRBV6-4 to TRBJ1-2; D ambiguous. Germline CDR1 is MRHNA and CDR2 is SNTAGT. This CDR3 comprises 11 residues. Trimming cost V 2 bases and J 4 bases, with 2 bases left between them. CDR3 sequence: CASSDRYGYTF. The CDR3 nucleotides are TGTGCCAGCAGTGACCGCTATGGCTACACCTTC.

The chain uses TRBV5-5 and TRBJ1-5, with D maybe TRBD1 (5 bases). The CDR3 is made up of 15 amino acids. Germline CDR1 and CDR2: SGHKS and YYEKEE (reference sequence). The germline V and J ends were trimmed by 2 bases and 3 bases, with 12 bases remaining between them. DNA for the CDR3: TGTGCCAGCAGCTTTGTAGGCAGGGACAATCAGCCCCAGCATTTT. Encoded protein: CASSFVGRDNQPQHF.

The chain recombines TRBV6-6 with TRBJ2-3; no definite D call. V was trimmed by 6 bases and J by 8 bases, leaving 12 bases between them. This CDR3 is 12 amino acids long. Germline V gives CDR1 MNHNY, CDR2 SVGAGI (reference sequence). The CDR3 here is CASREEAVTQYF. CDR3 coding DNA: TGTGCCAGCAGGGAAGAGGCGGTTACGCAGTATTTT.

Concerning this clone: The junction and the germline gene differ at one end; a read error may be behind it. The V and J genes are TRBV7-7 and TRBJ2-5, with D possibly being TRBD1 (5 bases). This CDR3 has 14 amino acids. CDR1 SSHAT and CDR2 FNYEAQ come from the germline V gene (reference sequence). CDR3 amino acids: CASSLDSWVETQYF. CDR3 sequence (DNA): TGTGCTAGCAGCTTAGACAGTTGGGTCGAGACCCAGTACTTC.

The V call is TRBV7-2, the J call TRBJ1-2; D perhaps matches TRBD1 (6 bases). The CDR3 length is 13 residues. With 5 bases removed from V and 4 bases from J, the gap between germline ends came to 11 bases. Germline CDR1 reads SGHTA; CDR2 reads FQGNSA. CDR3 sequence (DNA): TGTGCCAGCAGCCCAGAGGGGGGCTATGGCTACACCTTC. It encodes CASSPEGGYGYTF.

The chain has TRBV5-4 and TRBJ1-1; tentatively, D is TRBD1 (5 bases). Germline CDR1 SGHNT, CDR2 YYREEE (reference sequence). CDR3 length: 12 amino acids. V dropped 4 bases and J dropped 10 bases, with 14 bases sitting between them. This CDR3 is CASSMDAGAAFF. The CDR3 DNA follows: TGTGCCAGCAGCATGGACGCTGGGGCAGCTTTCTTT.

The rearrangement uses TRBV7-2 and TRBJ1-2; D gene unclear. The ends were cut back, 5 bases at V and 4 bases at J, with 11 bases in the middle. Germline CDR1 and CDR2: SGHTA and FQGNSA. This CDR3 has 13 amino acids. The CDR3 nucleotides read TGTGCCAGCAGCCAAAGAAGACTCTATGGCTACACCTTC. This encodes CASSQRRLYGYTF.

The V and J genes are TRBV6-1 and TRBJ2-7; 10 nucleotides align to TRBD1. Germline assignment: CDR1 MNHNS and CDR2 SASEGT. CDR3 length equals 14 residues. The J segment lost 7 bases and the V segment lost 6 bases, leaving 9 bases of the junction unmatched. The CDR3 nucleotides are TGTGCCAGCAGCCCGGGACAGGGGAATGATGAGCAGTACTTC. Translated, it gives CASSPGQGNDEQYF.

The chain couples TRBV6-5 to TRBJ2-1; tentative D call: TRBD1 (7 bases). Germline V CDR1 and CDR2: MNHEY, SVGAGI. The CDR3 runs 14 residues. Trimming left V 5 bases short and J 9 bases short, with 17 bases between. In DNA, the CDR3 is TGTGCCAGCAGTGGCTGGAGGGGGCATGTTGAGCAGTTCTTC. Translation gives CASSGWRGHVEQFF.

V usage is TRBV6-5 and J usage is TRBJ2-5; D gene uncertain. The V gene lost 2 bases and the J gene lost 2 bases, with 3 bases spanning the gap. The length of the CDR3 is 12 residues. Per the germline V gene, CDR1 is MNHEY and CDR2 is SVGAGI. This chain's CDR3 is CASSYAQETQYF. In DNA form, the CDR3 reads TGTGCCAGCAGTTACGCGCAAGAGACCCAGTACTTC.

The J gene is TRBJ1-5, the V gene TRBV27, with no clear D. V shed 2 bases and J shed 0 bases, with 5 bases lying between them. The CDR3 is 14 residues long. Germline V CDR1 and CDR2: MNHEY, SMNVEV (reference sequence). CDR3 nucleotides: TGTGCCAGCAGTTTACGGGATAGCAATCAGCCCCAGCATTTT. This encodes CASSLRDSNQPQHF.

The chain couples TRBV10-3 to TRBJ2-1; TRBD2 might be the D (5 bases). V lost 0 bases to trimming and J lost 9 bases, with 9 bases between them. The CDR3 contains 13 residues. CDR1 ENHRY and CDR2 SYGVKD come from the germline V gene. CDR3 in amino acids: CAISESRLIEQFF. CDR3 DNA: TGTGCCATCAGTGAGTCGAGACTAATTGAGCAGTTCTTC.

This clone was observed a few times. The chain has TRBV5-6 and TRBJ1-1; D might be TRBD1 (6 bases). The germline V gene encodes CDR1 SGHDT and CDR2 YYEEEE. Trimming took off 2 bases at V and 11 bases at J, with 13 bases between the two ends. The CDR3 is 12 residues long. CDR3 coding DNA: TGTGCCAGCAGCTTTTTGGGGGGCGATGCTTTCTTT. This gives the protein CASSFLGGDAFF.

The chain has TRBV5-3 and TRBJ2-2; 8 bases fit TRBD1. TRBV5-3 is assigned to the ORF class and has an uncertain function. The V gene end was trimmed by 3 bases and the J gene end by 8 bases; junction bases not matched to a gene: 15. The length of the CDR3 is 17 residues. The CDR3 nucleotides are TGTGCCAGAAGCTCCAAGACAGGGGAAGAGTTTTGTGGGGAGCTGTTTTTT. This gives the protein CARSSKTGEEFCGELFF.

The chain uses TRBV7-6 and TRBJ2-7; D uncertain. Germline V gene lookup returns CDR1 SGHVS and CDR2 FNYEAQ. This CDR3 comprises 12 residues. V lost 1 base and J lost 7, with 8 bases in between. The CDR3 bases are TGTGCCAGCAGCTTAGTTTACGGGGAGCAGTACTTC. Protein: CASSLVYGEQYF.

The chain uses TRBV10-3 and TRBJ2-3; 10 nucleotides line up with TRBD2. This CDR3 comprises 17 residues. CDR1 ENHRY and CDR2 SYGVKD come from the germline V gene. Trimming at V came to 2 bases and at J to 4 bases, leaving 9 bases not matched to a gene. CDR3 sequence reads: CAISETQRGGGADTQYF. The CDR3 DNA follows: TGTGCCATCAGTGAGACGCAGCGGGGGGGCGGAGCAGATACGCAGTATTTT.